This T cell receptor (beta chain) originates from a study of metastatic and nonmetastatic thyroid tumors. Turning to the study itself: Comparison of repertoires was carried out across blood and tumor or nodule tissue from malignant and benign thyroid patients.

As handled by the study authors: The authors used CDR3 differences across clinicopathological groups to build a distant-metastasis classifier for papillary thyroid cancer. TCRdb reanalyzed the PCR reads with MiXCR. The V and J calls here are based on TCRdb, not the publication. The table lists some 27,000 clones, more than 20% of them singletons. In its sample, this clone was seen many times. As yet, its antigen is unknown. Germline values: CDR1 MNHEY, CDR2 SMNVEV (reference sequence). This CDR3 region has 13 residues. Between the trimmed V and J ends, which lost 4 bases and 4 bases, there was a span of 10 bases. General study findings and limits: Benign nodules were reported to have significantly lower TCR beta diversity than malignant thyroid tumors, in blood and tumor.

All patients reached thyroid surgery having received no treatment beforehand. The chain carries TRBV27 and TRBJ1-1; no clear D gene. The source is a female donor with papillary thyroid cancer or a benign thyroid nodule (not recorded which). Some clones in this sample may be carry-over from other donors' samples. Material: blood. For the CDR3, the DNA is TGTGCCAGCAGTTCCATAGCTGGCACTGAAGCTTTCTTT. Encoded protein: CASSSIAGTEAFF.